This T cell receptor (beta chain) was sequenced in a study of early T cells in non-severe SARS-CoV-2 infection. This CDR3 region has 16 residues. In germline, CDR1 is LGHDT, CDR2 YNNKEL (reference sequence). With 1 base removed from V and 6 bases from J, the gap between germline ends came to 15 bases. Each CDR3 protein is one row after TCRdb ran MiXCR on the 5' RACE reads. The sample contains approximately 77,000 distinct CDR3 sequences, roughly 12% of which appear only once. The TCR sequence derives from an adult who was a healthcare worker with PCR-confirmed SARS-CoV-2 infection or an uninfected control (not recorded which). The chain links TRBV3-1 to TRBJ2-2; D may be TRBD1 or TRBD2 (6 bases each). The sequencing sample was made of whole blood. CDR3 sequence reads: CASSQVQGRLSGELFF. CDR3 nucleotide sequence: TGTGCCAGCAGCCAAGTGCAGGGGAGGCTGTCCGGGGAGCTGTTTTTT.